This is a list of T cell receptor beta chains from one sample in a study of T cell responses to AZD1222 COVID-19 vaccine. Sequenced by immunoSEQ multiplex PCR; TCRdb stores in-frame clones only, minus some. The sample has some 190,000 clones, more than 85% seen once. The source was peripheral blood, collected 28 days after the second AZD1222 dose. The receptor source for this set is an adult who received the AZD1222 COVID-19 vaccine. The CDR3 runs from the conserved cysteine through the conserved F or W. The D gene is left open where the match is weak. Clone size is shown for a subset of rows, as once, few, many or a class of expanded clone.

NA	TRBJ2-6	TRBD1	TRBV6-2/TRBV6-3	13	CASSRTGLYVLTF	TGTGCCAGCAGTCGGACAGGACTTTACGTCCTGACTTTC
once	TRBJ2-7	TRBD2	TRBV7-8	15	CASSLGGSGGPEQYF	TGTGCCAGCAGCTTAGGGGGTAGCGGGGGACCCGAGCAGTACTTC
NA	TRBJ1-2	NA	TRBV5-1	15	CASSPGTAIGYGYTF	TGCGCCAGCAGCCCGGGGACGGCCATAGGCTATGGCTACACCTTC
NA	TRBJ1-2	NA	TRBV5-4	16	CASSRKGMQTNYGYTF	TGTGCCAGCAGCCGGAAAGGGATGCAGACTAACTATGGCTACACCTTC
NA	TRBJ1-3	NA	TRBV10-3	13	CAISADQGNTIYF	TGTGCCATCAGTGCAGATCAGGGAAACACCATATATTTT
NA	TRBJ1-1	NA	TRBV5-8	15	CASLYSWGLSTEAFF	TGTGCCAGCTTATATTCGTGGGGTTTATCGACTGAAGCTTTCTTT
once	TRBJ1-2	NA	TRBV2	15	CASSEPRNSPTSYTF	TGTGCCAGCAGTGAACCCCGGAACAGTCCAACAAGCTACACCTTC
NA	TRBJ2-7	NA	TRBV21-1	15	CASSKGLAALYEQYF	TGTGCCAGCAGCAAAGGACTAGCGGCCCTCTACGAGCAGTACTTC
NA	TRBJ1-1	NA	TRBV2	13	CASKADKNTEAFF	TGTGCCAGCAAGGCAGATAAGAACACTGAAGCTTTCTTT
NA	TRBJ2-1	NA	TRBV29-1	14	CSVEGLVVDNEQFF	TGCAGCGTTGAAGGACTAGTAGTAGACAATGAGCAGTTCTTC
once	TRBJ2-7	NA	TRBV19	13	CASAFGGSYEQYF	TGTGCCAGTGCTTTTGGGGGTTCCTACGAGCAGTACTTC
NA	TRBJ2-5	NA	TRBV30	12	CAWSRMRETQYF	TGTGCCTGGAGTCGGATGCGGGAGACCCAGTACTTC
NA	TRBJ1-5	TRBD1	TRBV29-1	14	CSVPGQGAGQPQHF	TGCAGCGTTCCGGGACAGGGGGCCGGTCAGCCCCAGCATTTT
NA	TRBJ2-2	NA	TRBV11-3	15	CASSQSFRAAGELFF	TGTGCCAGCAGTCAATCGTTTCGAGCGGCCGGGGAGCTGTTTTTT
few	TRBJ1-5	NA	TRBV6-5	14	CATLNGVSNQPQHF	TGTGCCACCCTAAACGGAGTTAGCAATCAGCCCCAGCATTTT
NA	TRBJ1-2	NA	TRBV6-5	14	CASSYSDARYGYTF	TGTGCCAGCAGTTATTCGGACGCCCGCTATGGCTACACCTTC
NA	TRBJ1-6	NA	TRBV7-2	13	CASSSYYNSPLHF	TGTGCCAGCAGCTCTTACTATAATTCACCCCTCCACTTT
NA	TRBJ2-7	NA	TRBV14	14	CASSLYPTSYEQYF	TGTGCCAGCAGCCTCTACCCGACTAGTTACGAGCAGTACTTC
NA	TRBJ2-2	NA	TRBV24-1	13	CATRDGAFGELFF	TGTGCCACCAGGGACGGAGCTTTTGGGGAGCTGTTTTTT
NA	TRBJ2-1	TRBD2	TRBV19	15	CASSISSGIGNEQFF	TGTGCCAGTAGTATAAGTAGCGGGATTGGCAATGAGCAGTTCTTC
NA	TRBJ2-5	TRBD1	TRBV11-3	13	CASSFRGRETQYF	TGTGCCAGCAGTTTCAGGGGGCGAGAGACCCAGTACTTC
NA	TRBJ1-1	TRBD1	TRBV10-1	14	CANGTGPRGWEAFF	TGCGCCAACGGGACAGGTCCCCGGGGTTGGGAAGCTTTCTTT
NA	TRBJ1-2	NA	TRBV25-1	12	CASRGGSYGYTF	TGTGCCAGCAGGGGGGGCAGCTATGGCTACACCTTC
NA	TRBJ2-7	NA	TRBV4-1	13	CASSQARGYEQYF	TGCGCCAGCAGCCAAGCGAGGGGCTACGAGCAGTACTTC
NA	TRBJ1-2	NA	TRBV21-1	16	CASSKRRTGENYGYTF	TGTGCCAGCAGCAAACGGAGGACAGGGGAGAACTATGGCTACACCTTC
NA	TRBJ1-2	TRBD1	TRBV27	15	CASKDRDNLNYGYTF	TGTGCCAGCAAGGACAGGGATAACCTAAACTATGGCTACACCTTC
NA	TRBJ2-3	TRBD2	TRBV6-2/TRBV6-3	18	CASSPRVIGTSGTDTQYF	TGTGCCAGCAGCCCCAGGGTGATAGGGACTAGCGGCACAGATACGCAGTATTTT
NA	TRBJ2-5	TRBD1	TRBV5-6	14	CASSSLRGSATQYF	TGTGCCAGCAGCTCCCTCAGGGGGTCCGCGACCCAGTACTTC
NA	TRBJ1-2	TRBD1	TRBV7-2	15	CASSLADRGALGYTF	TGTGCCAGCAGCTTAGCCGACAGGGGCGCTCTGGGCTACACCTTC
NA	TRBJ2-3	TRBD2	TRBV7-2	16	CASSLIASGGTDTQYF	TGTGCCAGCAGCTTAATCGCTAGCGGGGGCACAGATACGCAGTATTTT
NA	TRBJ2-5	NA	TRBV5-1	15	CASSPGSVGQETQYF	TGCGCCAGCAGCCCAGGGTCGGTTGGCCAAGAGACCCAGTACTTC
NA	TRBJ1-1	NA	TRBV30	14	CAWSPRAQGTEAFF	TGTGCCTGGAGTCCCCGGGCCCAGGGCACTGAAGCTTTCTTT
NA	TRBJ2-2	NA	TRBV7-9	15	CASSSTDTNTGELFF	TGTGCCAGCAGCTCGACAGATACGAACACCGGGGAGCTGTTTTTT
NA	TRBJ2-3	TRBD2	TRBV19	14	CASMGLAGADTQYF	TGTGCCAGTATGGGGCTAGCGGGAGCAGATACGCAGTATTTT
NA	TRBJ2-5	TRBD2	TRBV3-1/TRBV3-2	17	CASSQESSGRAGETQYF	TGTGCCAGCAGCCAAGAGTCTAGCGGGAGGGCCGGCGAGACCCAATACTTC
NA	TRBJ1-1	TRBD1	TRBV5-1	14	CASSPGQGGTEAFF	TGCGCCAGCAGCCCGGGACAGGGAGGCACTGAAGCTTTCTTT
NA	TRBJ1-1	NA	TRBV9	14	CASSVIAANTEAFF	TGTGCCAGCAGCGTGATAGCAGCGAACACTGAAGCTTTCTTT
NA	TRBJ2-2	NA	TRBV4-1	16	CASSPTALANTGELFF	TGCGCCAGCAGCCCCACTGCTCTCGCGAACACCGGGGAGCTGTTTTTT
NA	TRBJ2-7	NA	TRBV27	13	CASSATSQGEQYF	TGTGCCAGCAGTGCTACCTCCCAAGGCGAGCAGTACTTC
few	TRBJ2-5	TRBD1	TRBV9	17	CASSARPGQGAIETQYF	TGTGCCAGCAGCGCGAGACCGGGACAGGGGGCAATAGAGACCCAGTACTTC
once	TRBJ2-3	NA	TRBV1	17	CTSSQDLNRGPSDTQYF	TGCACCAGCAGCCAAGATCTGAACAGGGGGCCCTCAGATACGCAGTATTTT
NA	TRBJ2-7	NA	TRBV3-1/TRBV3-2	13	CASSQDRGARQYF	TGTGCCAGCAGCCAAGACAGAGGGGCCAGACAGTACTTC
NA	TRBJ1-5	NA	TRBV24-1	13	CATSDRSNQPQHF	TGTGCCACCAGTGACAGAAGCAATCAGCCCCAGCATTTT
NA	TRBJ1-4	NA	TRBV12-3/TRBV12-4	13	CASSLKTPEKLFF	TGTGCCAGCAGTTTAAAGACACCTGAAAAACTGTTTTTT
NA	TRBJ2-7	NA	TRBV12-5	14	CASGLENVGAEQYF	TGTGCTAGTGGTTTGGAGAACGTAGGGGCCGAGCAGTACTTC
NA	TRBJ1-1	TRBD1	TRBV2	14	CASSQDRGNTEAFF	TGTGCCAGCAGTCAGGACAGGGGTAACACTGAAGCTTTCTTT
NA	TRBJ1-1	TRBD1	TRBV6-2/TRBV6-3	14	CASSGQGPIGEAFF	TGTGCCAGCAGTGGACAGGGGCCTATTGGTGAAGCTTTCTTT
NA	TRBJ2-2	TRBD2	TRBV7-9	16	CASSYGLAENTGELFF	TGTGCCAGCAGCTACGGACTAGCGGAGAACACCGGGGAGCTGTTTTTT
NA	TRBJ2-2	NA	TRBV7-3	16	CASSLWAGPNTGELFF	TGTGCCAGCAGCTTATGGGCAGGGCCGAACACCGGGGAGCTGTTTTTT
few	TRBJ2-7	TRBD2	TRBV19	13	CASNGGSKNEQYF	TGTGCCAGTAATGGCGGGAGCAAGAACGAGCAGTACTTC
NA	TRBJ1-2	NA	TRBV7-2	15	CASSPDPGPNYGYTF	TGTGCCAGCAGCCCCGACCCAGGTCCGAACTATGGCTACACCTTC
NA	TRBJ2-1	NA	TRBV7-2	15	CASSLDGQTYNEQFF	TGTGCCAGCAGCTTAGACGGACAGACCTACAATGAGCAGTTCTTC